This T cell receptor beta chain was observed in a study of blood T cell repertoires in COVID-19. Study-wide context: The analysed material was cDNA or gDNA that came from T cells, B-cell-depleted T cells, or PBMCs.

V lost 2 bases to trimming and J lost 6 bases; unmatched junction nucleotides: 12. CDR1 is GTSNPN, CDR2 SVGIG, per germline (reference sequence). This CDR3 region has 16 residues. Original analysis: Reference gene primers were amplified, and this amplification served to estimate nucleated cell counts. Here immunoSEQ multiplex PCR was the method, and the copy in TCRdb shows in-frame clones only, minus some. From that table come the V and J calls and clone size; the DNA was used to work out D and trimming. The data hold about 140,000 clones, with approximately 80% observed a single time. The V call is TRBV30, the J call TRBJ2-1; 8 bases are a match to TRBD2. Source material: peripheral blood. This clonotype was sampled from a woman in her fifties or sixties with acute or convalescent COVID-19. The CDR3 reads CAWSRTSGRITNEQFF. The CDR3 DNA follows: TGTGCCTGGAGTCGGACCAGCGGGAGAATCACCAATGAGCAGTTCTTC. Filled out from reference TRBV30 and TRBJ2-1, the complete variable domain reads SQTIHQWPATLVQPVGSPLSLECTVEGTSNPNLYWYRQAAGRGLQLLFYSVGIGQISSEVPQNLSASRPQDRQFILSSKKLLLSDSGFYLCAWSRTSGRITNEQFFGPGTRLTVL.